The 19 T cell receptor beta chains in this list originate from one sample, sequenced in a study of a mutant IDH1 vaccine in newly diagnosed glioma. The antigens these receptors bind are not known. Sample time point: week 35, safety follow-up. Each dose delivered 300 ug of mutant IDH1 20-mer peptide subcutaneously with imiquimod. Clones were read by immunoSEQ multiplex PCR, and TCRdb kept only the in-frame ones, dropping some. The table records about 54,000 clones, around four fifths of them present only once. The sample consisted of PBMCs, taken from a glioma patient whose treatment included an IDH1 peptide vaccine. The receptors derive from a woman between 18 and 30 years old with glioma.

This rearrangement joins TRBV11-3 to TRBJ2-7, with D tentatively TRBD2 (5 bases). Germline V gene data show CDR1 as SGHNT and CDR2 as YENEEA. This CDR3 region has 12 residues. V lost 6 bases and J 4 bases, leaving 10 bases between the germline ends. CDR3 loop: CASSHRGYEQYF. CDR3 sequence (DNA): TGTGCCAGCAGTCACCGAGGGTACGAGCAGTACTTC.

The V call is TRBV7-9, the J call TRBJ1-4; 10 positions agree with TRBD1. The CDR3 totals 14 residues. CDR1 and CDR2 from the germline V gene are SEHNR and FQNEAQ (reference sequence). The trim removed 3 bases at V and 8 bases at J, leaving 3 bases unmatched. In DNA, the CDR3 is TGTGCCAGCAGCTTGACAGGGGGCCGGGAAAAACTGTTTTTT. Translated, it gives CASSLTGGREKLFF.

This chain joins TRBV7-2 and TRBJ2-5; D gene ambiguous. The CDR3 spans 11 residues. Germline V lookup: CDR1 SGHTA, CDR2 FQGNSA. V was cut by 5 bases and J by 5 bases, with 6 bases left in between. CDR3 sequence reads: CASSPGETQYF. CDR3 DNA sequence: TGTGCCAGCAGCCCCGGGGAGACCCAGTACTTC.

Concerning this clone itself: No conserved phenylalanine or tryptophan is present at the end of the CDR3, so a read error is the likely explanation. Because the CDR3's place on the DNA is in doubt, the DNA is left out and the CDR3 is given as listed by TCRdb. The rearrangement joins TRBV6-4 to TRBJ2-3; the D call of TRBD2 is as the table states it, not checked on the DNA. The CDR3 is 14 amino acids in total, end residues counted. Germline assignment: CDR1 MRHNA and CDR2 SNTAGT. This chain's CDR3 is CASSDSERGRRADR.

The CDR3 DNA sequence: TGTGCCAGTAGTATTGGGGGGATTTACGAGCAGTACTTC. Protein product: CASSIGGIYEQYF. J is TRBJ2-7 and V is TRBV19; D perhaps matches TRBD2 (6 bases). CDR1 is LNHDA and CDR2 is SQIVND in the germline V gene (reference sequence). The CDR3 runs to 13 residues. Deletions cut 3 bases from V and 4 bases from J, with 10 bases between.

The rearrangement uses TRBV7-2 and TRBJ2-7; 8 nucleotides align to TRBD2. Germline CDR1 and CDR2: SGHTA and FQGNSA. With V trimmed by 3 bases and J by 0 bases, 4 bases remained unmatched. This CDR3 contains 15 residues. In DNA form, the CDR3 reads TGTGCCAGCAGCTTGCTACTAGCGGCCTCCTACGAGCAGTACTTC. It is translated as CASSLLLAASYEQYF.

V gene TRBV19 combines with J gene TRBJ1-2; 8 bases agree with TRBD1. The germline CDR1 and CDR2 sequences are LNHDA and SQIVND (reference sequence). V dropped 4 bases and J dropped 0; count of bases not matched to a gene: 7. The CDR3 has 16 amino acids. The CDR3 DNA is TGTGCCAGTAGTACCGGACAGGGCCCGTCTAACTATGGCTACACCTTC. This translates into CASSTGQGPSNYGYTF.

The genes are TRBV7-9 and TRBJ1-6, with a tentative D call TRBD1 (5 bases). Trimming pared 5 bases from V and 7 bases from J, leaving 18 bases between. This CDR3 is 16 amino acids long. Germline CDR1 and CDR2: SEHNR and FQNEAQ (reference sequence). CDR3 nucleotides: TGTGCCAGCAGCCCACTTCACGGGACGGAGAATTCACCCCTCCACTTT. This gives the protein CASSPLHGTENSPLHF.

The chain has TRBV18 and TRBJ2-1, with D uncertain. The CDR3 runs to 14 residues. In germline, CDR1 is KGHSH, CDR2 LQKENI. Between the trimmed V and J ends, which lost 0 bases and 9 bases, there was a span of 12 bases. The CDR3 DNA is TGTGCCAGCTCACCACCGACTGGGGATACTGAGCAGTTCTTC. This translates into CASSPPTGDTEQFF.

This chain connects TRBV10-3 to TRBJ1-1, with TRBD1 as a possible D gene (5 bases). Per germline, CDR1 ENHRY and CDR2 SYGVKD. The CDR3 runs 13 residues. The V gene lost 7 bases and the J gene lost 10 bases, with 19 bases spanning the gap. The CDR3 nucleotides read TGTGCCATCAACAAAGGACACGAGGAGGGAGCTTTCTTT. Residues: CAINKGHEEGAFF.

This chain connects TRBV27 to TRBJ1-6, with 8 nucleotides matching TRBD1. This CDR3 region has 14 residues. Germline V lookup: CDR1 MNHEY, CDR2 SMNVEV (reference sequence). V was pared by 6 bases and J by 10 bases, with 8 bases of the junction left unmatched. This chain's CDR3 is CASRFTGGGSPLHF. CDR3 DNA: TGTGCCAGCAGGTTTACAGGGGGTGGCTCACCCCTCCACTTT.

This clone appeared once. This chain uses TRBV9 with TRBJ2-7, with 8 bases aligning to TRBD2. The J segment lost 9 bases and the V segment lost 0 bases, leaving 11 bases of the junction unmatched. CDR1 and CDR2 from the germline V gene are SGDLS and YYNGEE. The CDR3 contains 15 residues. CDR3 region: CASSVESSGTGAQYF. The DNA of the CDR3 is TGTGCCAGCAGCGTAGAGAGTAGCGGGACTGGGGCGCAGTACTTC.

This sequence joins TRBV14 and TRBJ2-3; D is uncertain. Germline V gene lookup returns CDR1 SGHDN and CDR2 FVKESK. The CDR3 loop spans 15 amino acids. V was pared by 0 bases and J by 2 bases, with 9 bases between. CDR3 region: CASSQESWYTDTQYF. The CDR3 DNA is TGTGCCAGCAGCCAAGAGTCGTGGTACACAGATACGCAGTATTTT.

The chain uses TRBV6-1 and TRBJ1-6; weak D call: TRBD1 (5 bases). CDR1 is MNHNS, CDR2 SASEGT, per germline. Trimming took 3 bases from V and 7 from J, leaving 10 bases between them. This CDR3 has 14 residues. The CDR3 protein is CASSDGQENSPLHF. The CDR3, as DNA: TGTGCCAGCAGTGACGGACAAGAAAATTCACCCCTCCACTTT.

This sequence joins TRBV6-1 and TRBJ2-5; 10 bases are shared with TRBD1. The J call may not be correct, given that the DNA end is closer to TRBJ2-7. Germline CDR1 and CDR2: MNHNS and SASEGT. This CDR3 spans 14 amino acids. The CDR3 loop is CASSEGTGGYEQYF. The CDR3 nucleotides are TGTGCCAGCAGTGAAGGGACAGGGGGCTACGAGCAGTACTTC.

The genes are TRBV7-9 and TRBJ2-6; weak D call: TRBD1 (6 bases). This CDR3 comprises 16 residues. V dropped 5 bases and J dropped 4 bases, with 15 bases sitting between them. Germline assignment: CDR1 SEHNR and CDR2 FQNEAQ (reference sequence). As DNA, the CDR3 is TGTGCCAGCAGCGGGCAACAGGGAGCGGGGGCCAACGTCCTGACTTTC. This translates into CASSGQQGAGANVLTF.

This sequence joins TRBV5-4 and TRBJ2-3; 10 bases match TRBD1. The germline V gene has CDR1 SGHNT and CDR2 YYREEE (reference sequence). The CDR3 runs to 15 residues. With 0 bases clipped from V and 4 bases from J, the junction kept 2 bases outside the gene matches. This CDR3 is CASSLEGQGADTQYF. The CDR3 nucleotides read TGTGCCAGCAGCTTGGAAGGACAGGGGGCAGATACGCAGTATTTT.

In its sample, this clone was seen a few times. CDR3 in amino acids: CASSEEPEEIGWNTEAFF. In DNA, the CDR3 is TGCGCCAGCAGTGAGGAACCCGAGGAAATAGGGTGGAACACTGAAGCTTTCTTT. The gene calls are TRBV10-1 and TRBJ1-1; no clear D gene. V lost 2 bases and J lost 1, with 20 bases in between. This CDR3 region has 18 residues. Looked up from germline, CDR1 is WNHNN and CDR2 is SYGVQD (reference sequence).

This rearrangement joins TRBV7-9 to TRBJ2-7; maybe TRBD2 (6 bases). Germline V gene data show CDR1 as SEHNR and CDR2 as FQNEAQ (reference sequence). The CDR3 covers 13 residues. V lost 6 bases and J lost 5, with 14 bases in between. CDR3 in amino acids: CASRRDSGDEQYF. CDR3 DNA sequence: TGTGCCAGCAGAAGGGACTCCGGGGACGAGCAGTACTTC.